The rows below give T cell receptor beta chains drawn from one sample of a study of identical twins. In TCRdb, the 5' RACE reads were re-called with MiXCR into one record per CDR3 protein. Of roughly 700,000 distinct CDR3 sequences listed, 8.5% to 9% are singletons. The same data also contributed to another study, on yellow fever vaccine responses in identical twins.

The sequenced sample was PBMCs. All receptors derive from a woman aged 18 to 35 in good health. Both conserved end residues are part of each CDR3. A D gene is named only where the DNA matches it firmly. Size is omitted from some rows. Given values are once, few, many or a class for expanded clones.

few	TRBV29-1	TRBJ1-1	TRBD1	TGCAGCGTTGTGACAGGGGGCTTTGGGAACACTGAAGCTTTCTTT	CSVVTGGFGNTEAFF
-	TRBV2	TRBJ2-2	TRBD1	TGTGCCAGCAGCGCAGGACAGGGGGCTTTACGCGGGGAGCTGTTTTTT	CASSAGQGALRGELFF
many	TRBV10-3	TRBJ2-6	-	TGTGCCATCAGTGAGTCGGGACGGGGCTCTGGGGCCAACGTCCTGACTTTC	CAISESGRGSGANVLTF
few	TRBV7-8	TRBJ1-4	TRBD1	TGTGCCAGCAGCCTAGGGACAGGGGGATTGACTAATGAAAAACTGTTTTTT	CASSLGTGGLTNEKLFF
few	TRBV6-2/TRBV6-3	TRBJ2-7	TRBD1	TGTGCCAGCAGTTACTCCGCAGGACAGGGTCGGTACGAGCAGTACTTC	CASSYSAGQGRYEQYF
few	TRBV6-5	TRBJ2-1	-	TGTGCCAGCAGTTATTATACACCTTTGAACTACAATGAGCAGTTCTTC	CASSYYTPLNYNEQFF
few	TRBV10-2	TRBJ2-1	-	TGCGCCAGCCGACCGACCTACTCCTACAATGAGCAGTTCTTC	CASRPTYSYNEQFF
few	TRBV5-1	TRBJ2-5	-	TGCGCCAGCAGCTACCTCGGACAGACCCAGGAGACCCAGTACTTC	CASSYLGQTQETQYF
many	TRBV12-3/TRBV12-4	TRBJ1-1	-	TGTGCCAGCAGTTTAGTGGGGCGCCCTGAAGCTTTCTTT	CASSLVGRPEAFF
-	TRBV4-3	TRBJ2-1	-	TGCGCCAGCAGCCAAAGACATGGAGGGGGCGAGCAGTTCTTC	CASSQRHGGGEQFF
few	TRBV7-7	TRBJ2-2	TRBD1	TGTGCTAGCAGCTTAGAACAGGGGATCGGGGAGCTGTTTTTT	CASSLEQGIGELFF
few	TRBV7-9	TRBJ1-4	TRBD1	TGTGCCAGCAGCTCAACCGGGACAGTACTGTTTTTT	CASSSTGTVLFF
many	TRBV6-5	TRBJ1-1	TRBD1	TGTGCCAGCAGTAACAGGGGTGGCACTGAAGCTTTCTTT	CASSNRGGTEAFF
-	TRBV12-3/TRBV12-4	TRBJ1-4	-	TGTGCCAGCAGTTGGGGGCCGGGAGAAAAACTGTTTTTT	CASSWGPGEKLFF
-	TRBV12-3/TRBV12-4	TRBJ1-2	TRBD1	TGTGCCAGCAGTTTAGCCGGGACAGACTATGGCTACACCTTC	CASSLAGTDYGYTF
few	TRBV18	TRBJ2-1	-	TGTGCCAGCTCAGCGAACTACAATGAGCAGTTCTTC	CASSANYNEQFF
few	TRBV4-3	TRBJ1-4	-	TGCGCCAGCAGCCAACCTCGGGAGGGGGAAAAACTGTTTTTT	CASSQPREGEKLFF
many	TRBV5-4	TRBJ2-7	-	TGTGCCAGCAGCTCCCCTGGCGGATACGAGCAGTACTTC	CASSSPGGYEQYF
few	TRBV20-1	TRBJ1-1	-	TGCAGTGTCCCCCCCAACTTCTGGGATATGAACACTGAAGCTTTCTTT	CSVPPNFWDMNTEAFF
-	TRBV11-1	TRBJ2-7	TRBD1	TGTGCCAGCAGCTCCCGGGACAGGCTGTCCTACGAGCAGTACTTC	CASSSRDRLSYEQYF
many	TRBV4-3	TRBJ2-4	-	TGCGCCAGCAGCCAAACAGGGGCCAAAAACATTCAGTACTTC	CASSQTGAKNIQYF
many	TRBV9	TRBJ2-7	-	TGTGCCAGCAGTCCCAGTGGAGCCGGATACGAGCAGTACTTC	CASSPSGAGYEQYF
many	TRBV29-1	TRBJ2-5	-	TGCAGCGCTTACAAAACGGGCGAAGAGACCCAGTACTTC	CSAYKTGEETQYF
-	TRBV7-2	TRBJ2-7	TRBD2	TGTGCCAGCAGCTCACCAGCCACTAGCGGGAGTCGGAACGAGCAGTACTTC	CASSSPATSGSRNEQYF